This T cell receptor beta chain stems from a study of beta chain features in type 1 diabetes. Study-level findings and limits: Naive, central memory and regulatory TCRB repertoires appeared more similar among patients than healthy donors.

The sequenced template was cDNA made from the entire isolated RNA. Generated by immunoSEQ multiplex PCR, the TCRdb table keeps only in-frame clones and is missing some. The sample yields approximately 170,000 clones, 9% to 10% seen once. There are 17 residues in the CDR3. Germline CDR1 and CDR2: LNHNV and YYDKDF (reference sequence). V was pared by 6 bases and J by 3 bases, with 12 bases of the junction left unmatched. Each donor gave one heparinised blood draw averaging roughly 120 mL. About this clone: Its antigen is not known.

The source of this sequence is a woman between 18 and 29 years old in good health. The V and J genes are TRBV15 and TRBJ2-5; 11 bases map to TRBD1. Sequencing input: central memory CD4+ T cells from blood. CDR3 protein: CATRGTGGGRRKETQYF. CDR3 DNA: TGTGCCACCAGAGGGACAGGGGGAGGCAGGAGGAAAGAGACCCAGTACTTC.